This T cell receptor (beta chain) was obtained from a study of T cell responses to AZD1222 COVID-19 vaccine. Germline CDR1 and CDR2: SGHRS and YFSETQ. Trimming pared 2 bases from V and 1 base from J, leaving 10 bases between. CDR3 length equals 15 residues. The assay was immunoSEQ multiplex PCR, and TCRdb's table has in-frame clones only and misses some. The repertoire holds 150,000 to 180,000 clones, with 86% as singletons. This specimen consisted of peripheral blood, obtained on day 0 of MenACWY control vaccination. This receptor was identified in an adult in good health. The genes are TRBV5-1 and TRBJ2-1; D is unclear. CDR3 DNA: TGCGCCAGCAGCTTCGGGCAGACTTCCTACAATGAGCAGTTCTTC. Translated, it gives CASSFGQTSYNEQFF.